The 6 T cell receptor beta chains below come from one sample, sequenced in a study of human T cells and chemical hapten exposure. Described time point: pre-sensitization, week 0. Treatment reported: therapeutic diphenylcyclopropenone sensitization with weekly scalp DPC. Each CDR3 protein gets one entry after TCRdb re-called the RACE reads with MiXCR. The table has about 70,000 distinct CDR3 sequences, approximately 11% seen once; the top ten hold 4% to 6%. This specimen consisted of whole blood, obtained in connection with sensitization to the hapten diphenylcyclopropenone (DPC). The receptors shown here come from a woman aged 45-65 years with alopecia areata. Some clones in this sample may be carry-over from other donors' samples.

A few counts support this clonotype. The genes are TRBV9 and TRBJ2-7, with D unresolved. CDR1 is SGDLS and CDR2 is YYNGEE in the germline V gene. The CDR3 is 14 amino acids. Trimming pared 0 bases from V and 2 bases from J, leaving 9 bases between. CDR3 in amino acids: CASSVDNSPYEQYF. The CDR3 DNA is TGTGCCAGCAGCGTAGATAACAGCCCCTACGAGCAGTACTTC.

This clonotype is medium-sized (0.01 to 0.1%). The gene calls are TRBV6-5 and TRBJ1-2, with D possibly being TRBD1 (5 bases). There are 17 residues in the CDR3. V was shortened by 6 bases and J by 5 bases, with 25 bases between the two germline ends. Looked up from germline, CDR1 is MNHEY and CDR2 is SVGAGI. The CDR3 here is CASSYDSPTEGTYGYTF. The CDR3 region has the DNA TGTGCCAGCAGCTACGACAGCCCCACGGAGGGGACTTATGGCTACACCTTC.

This clonotype was counted a single time. The chain uses TRBV29-1 and TRBJ1-4, with 11 nucleotides matching TRBD1. Germline V gives CDR1 SQVTM, CDR2 ANQGSEA. CDR3 length equals 13 residues. V trimming: 4 bases; J trimming: 10 bases; junction bases outside the gene matches: 5. In DNA, the CDR3 is TGCAGCGTTGGGGACAGGGGGTTGCGAAAACTGTTTTTT. Its protein product is CSVGDRGLRKLFF. The whole variable domain, filled in from reference TRBV29-1 and TRBJ1-4, reads SAVISQKPSRDICQRGTSLTIQCQVDSQVTMMFWYRQQPGQSLTLIATANQGSEATYESGFVIDKFPISRPNLTFSTLTVSNMSPEDSSIYLCSVGDRGLRKLFFGSGTQLSVL.

This clonotype was picked up many times. The chain links TRBV27 to TRBJ2-4; a weak D match, TRBD2 (6 bases). The CDR3 sequence is 18 residues long. Trimming shortened V by 5 bases and J by 0 bases, and 20 bases separated the two germline ends. The germline gives CDR1 MNHEY, CDR2 SMNVEV (reference sequence). The CDR3 reads CASSPSRTAGLAKNIQYF. The DNA of the CDR3 is TGTGCCAGCAGTCCCTCTAGAACCGCGGGGCTAGCCAAAAACATTCAGTACTTC.

This clonotype was counted a few times. The V and J genes are TRBV7-2 and TRBJ1-5, with 7 bases lining up with TRBD1. The CDR3 is made up of 16 amino acids. The V gene's germline CDR1 is SGHTA and CDR2 FQGNSA. V lost 3 bases to trimming and J lost 7 bases; unmatched junction nucleotides: 12. The CDR3 DNA sequence: TGTGCCAGCAGCTTGTCCTCCGGACAGGCCACGCAGCCCCAGCATTTT. Amino acids: CASSLSSGQATQPQHF.

This clonotype came up many times. The gene calls are TRBV6-5 and TRBJ1-2; D possibly corresponds to TRBD1 (6 bases). V was shortened by 4 bases and J by 8 bases, with 14 bases between the two germline ends. The CDR3 is 13 residues long. Germline V CDR1 and CDR2: MNHEY, SVGAGI. CDR3 DNA sequence: TGTGCCAGCAGTTCCCGACAGGAGAGGGGCTACACCTTC. Amino acids: CASSSRQERGYTF.